Listed here are 5 T cell receptor beta chains from one sample, sequenced in a study of T-cell memory formation after mild COVID-19. TCRdb reprocessed the 5' RACE reads with MiXCR, giving one entry per CDR3 protein. The sample includes 250,000 to 400,000 distinct CDR3 sequences, roughly an eighth of them seen just once. The material sequenced was PBMCs or a T cell subset sorted from them (not recorded which). The source of these receptors is a man aged 18-30 years who had mild COVID-19 (a few samples of this study predate the infection). Cell type and time point are not known.

This clonotype has just a few counts. The chain combines TRBV10-3 with TRBJ2-1; D perhaps matches TRBD1 (5 bases). V lost 6 bases to trimming and J lost 7 bases, with 10 bases between them. CDR1 is ENHRY and CDR2 is SYGVKD in the germline V gene. CDR3 length equals 12 residues. CDR3 loop: CAIRGAGNEQFF. In nucleotides, the CDR3 is TGTGCCATCAGAGGGGCTGGGAATGAGCAGTTCTTC.

This clonotype was observed many times. The genes are TRBV4-3 and TRBJ2-1; maybe TRBD2 (6 bases). Per germline, CDR1 LGHNA and CDR2 YSLEER. Trimming cost V 0 bases and J 11 bases, with 17 bases left between them. The CDR3 runs 15 residues. The CDR3 coding sequence is TGCGCCAGCAGCCAAGATCGGCGGGGTACAATGAAGCAGTTCTTC. Protein: CASSQDRRGTMKQFF.

This clonotype was counted many times. The chain employs TRBV5-1 and TRBJ2-3; 12 nucleotides line up with TRBD2. V gave up 5 bases and J gave up 5 bases; unmatched junction bases: 6. Germline CDR1 reads SGHRS; CDR2 reads YFSETQ. The CDR3 is 15 amino acids. The CDR3: CASSLAGGQGDTQYF. The CDR3, as DNA: TGCGCCAGCAGTCTAGCGGGGGGGCAGGGAGATACGCAGTATTTT.

The chain is built from TRBV5-1 and TRBJ2-5, with D unclear. V was cut by 1 base and J by 2 bases, with 6 bases left in between. Germline CDR1 SGHRS, CDR2 YFSETQ. The CDR3 spans 13 residues. CDR3 nucleotide sequence: TGCGCCAGCAGCTTGACAGTTCAAGAGACCCAGTACTTC. Its translation is CASSLTVQETQYF.

The J gene is TRBJ2-3, the V gene TRBV18; D ambiguous. Germline V gene data show CDR1 as KGHSH and CDR2 as LQKENI. V was clipped by 5 bases and J by 6 bases, with 15 bases between them. This CDR3 contains 14 residues. As DNA, the CDR3 is TGTGCCAGCTCATCCTCATCGGCCGGGGATACGCAGTATTTT. This codes for CASSSSSAGDTQYF.